This TCR beta chain was recorded in a study of T cells after posttransplantation cyclophosphamide. Libraries were prepared by immunoSEQ multiplex PCR; TCRdb keeps only in-frame clonotypes and omits some of them. This sample carries about 41,000 clones and no singletons, and approximately 6.3% goes to the top ten. In its sample, this clone was seen many times. Its antigen remains unidentified. The CDR3 sequence is 17 residues long. The V and J ends lost 0 bases and 2 bases, in that order; junction bases with no gene match: 8. Germline-derived CDR1 and CDR2 are SGHRS and YFSETQ. Study-wide points: Later blood repertoires were often dominated by clones from the donor CD8+ memory compartment. TRB overlap between skin or GI tissue T cells and blood was limited. Recipient CMV seropositivity and CMV reactivation strongly tracked TRB clonality.

Input material: PBMCs. The clonotype originates from a man under 40 in good health and a related stem cell transplant donor. The rearrangement uses TRBV5-1 and TRBJ2-3; 8 nucleotides agree with TRBD1. CDR3 residues: CASSLGGTGKYTDTQYF. In nucleotides, the CDR3 is TGCGCCAGCAGCTTGGGAGGGACAGGAAAATACACAGATACGCAGTATTTT.